These 6 T cell receptor beta chains were sequenced from one sample in a study of blood T cell repertoires in COVID-19 (dated by TCRdb to the early 2020s). Library preparation employed the immunoSEQ multiplex PCR assay. The source is immuneACCESS, and TCRdb retained only in-frame sequences with V and J called. Part of the clones is not carried over; for the studies checked, unresolved V genes explain less than half of this, and the remainder is unexplained. For this sample the table gives 150,000 to 200,000 clones, of which about 93% were detected only once. The ten largest clones capture 0.45% to 0.65% of the sample. The sequenced sample was peripheral blood. These receptors came from a man aged 50 to 59 with acute or convalescent COVID-19.

V usage is TRBV2 and J usage is TRBJ2-1, with D unresolved. This CDR3 is 14 amino acids long. V dropped 2 bases and J dropped 0 bases, with 5 bases sitting between them. The germline gives CDR1 SNHLY, CDR2 FYNNEI. CDR3 DNA: TGTGCCAGCAGTGAACAGGACTCCTACAATGAGCAGTTCTTC. It yields the protein CASSEQDSYNEQFF.

The chain links TRBV19 to TRBJ2-3, with 7 bases matching TRBD2. Trimming at V came to 6 bases and at J to 2 bases, leaving 8 bases not matched to a gene. The germline gives CDR1 LNHDA, CDR2 SQIVND (reference sequence). The CDR3 is 15 residues long. The CDR3 region is CASSAAGLNTDTQYF. The CDR3 DNA reads TGTGCCAGTAGCGCAGCGGGACTTAACACAGATACGCAGTATTTT.

V is TRBV6-1 and J is TRBJ1-2, with D unclear. V lost 2 bases and J lost 3, with 4 bases in between. Germline lookup yields CDR1 MNHNS and CDR2 SASEGT. The CDR3 is made up of 12 amino acids. CDR3: CASSERDYGYTF. The DNA of the CDR3 is TGTGCCAGCAGTGAACGGGACTATGGCTACACCTTC.

The chain uses TRBV30 and TRBJ1-6; D call uncertain. The ends were cut back, 0 bases at V and 10 bases at J, with 22 bases in the middle. This CDR3 contains 17 residues. The germline gives CDR1 GTSNPN, CDR2 SVGIG (reference sequence). CDR3 in DNA: TGTGCCTGGAGTGTTCTAGGTATGGCAACCAGCTTGTCACCCCTCCACTTT. Translated: CAWSVLGMATSLSPLHF.

The chain is built from TRBV27 and TRBJ1-5; 8 bases match TRBD1. The V gene's germline CDR1 is MNHEY and CDR2 SMNVEV (reference sequence). The CDR3 length is 15 residues. J was trimmed by 6 bases and V by 6 bases; bases with no gene match: 10. CDR3 DNA: TGTGCCAGCAGCAGTGGACAGGGTTTAGGTCAGCCCCAGCATTTT. Amino acids: CASSSGQGLGQPQHF.

The chain links TRBV5-1 to TRBJ1-4; D remains ambiguous. Trimming pared 0 bases from V and 8 bases from J, leaving 8 bases between. This CDR3 is built from 13 residues. CDR1 is SGHRS, CDR2 YFSETQ, per germline. CDR3 in amino acids: CASSLVRGEKLFF. The CDR3 bases are TGCGCCAGCAGCTTGGTGCGAGGGGAAAAACTGTTTTTT.